This T cell receptor (beta chain) comes out of a study of cytomegalovirus exposure and HLA in healthy donors. As to this clone: Its antigen remains unidentified.

The J segment lost 0 bases and the V segment lost 0 bases, leaving 8 bases of the junction unmatched. The CDR3 is 19 amino acids. CDR1 and CDR2 from the germline V gene are MNHEY and SMNVEV (reference sequence). General study results and limits: A further, later analysis showed that HLA-associated TCR beta chains (compared with equally common others) were more clonally expanded. There was a cluster of highly shared sequence variants that was likely a sequencing artifact. Excluded: some indistinguishable V segments such as TRBV6-2 and TRBV6-3. In a later analysis, CMV-associated beta chains were mostly HLA-associated, it appeared.

Primers: 60 Vbeta forward and 13 Jbeta reverse. Data came from immunoSEQ multiplex PCR; TCRdb stores just in-frame clones and leaves some out. The sample has some 190,000 clones, over 70% seen once. This receptor was taken from a man younger than 30 in good health and CMV-seronegative. The gene calls are TRBV27 and TRBJ1-4; 9 nucleotides match TRBD1. The sample consisted of PBMCs. CDR3 in amino acids: CASSLSKGTGLSTNEKLFF. Written as DNA, the CDR3 is TGTGCCAGCAGTTTATCGAAGGGGACAGGGCTGTCAACTAATGAAAAACTGTTTTTT.